Shown below are 2 T cell receptor beta chains from a single sample sequenced in a study of cytomegalovirus exposure and HLA in healthy donors. PCR employed 60 Vbeta and 13 Jbeta primers. This table comes from immunoSEQ multiplex PCR, and its TCRdb copy is limited to in-frame clones, with some not included. Of 150,000 to 200,000 clones listed, 70% are singletons. The sequenced sample was PBMCs. The receptors stem from a young man in good health and CMV-seropositive.

This clone was picked up a small number of times. The rearrangement uses TRBV28 and TRBJ2-7, with 9 bases that match TRBD1. V dropped 4 bases and J dropped 5; count of bases not matched to a gene: 6. Germline V gene sequence: CDR1 MDHEN, CDR2 SYDVKM. The CDR3 covers 14 residues. CDR3 nucleotide sequence: TGTGCCAGCAGTTATTGGGACAGGGCACACGAGCAGTACGTC. It codes for CASSYWDRAHEQYV.

This sequence joins TRBV7-2 and TRBJ2-6; D is possibly TRBD2 (6 bases). V was pared by 6 bases and J by 5 bases, with 11 bases between. CDR3 length equals 14 residues. CDR1 and CDR2 from the germline V gene are SGHTA and FQGNSA. The CDR3 nucleotides read TGTGCCAGCAGAAACCGCGGGAGGGCCAACGTCCTGACTTTC. This sequence encodes CASRNRGRANVLTF.